The 14 T cell receptor beta chains reported below all come from one sample, sequenced in a study of OX40 agonist ivuxolimab in advanced cancers. Profiling relied on immunoSEQ multiplex PCR, and the TCRdb table lists in-frame clones only, not all of them. This repertoire shows about 79,000 clones, approximately 91% found once; its top ten account for under 15%. The sequenced sample was CD4+ or CD8+ T cells sorted from blood, obtained in a trial of the OX40 agonist ivuxolimab. These receptors all stem from an adult with an advanced solid tumor such as melanoma, head and neck, liver or kidney cancer.

The CDR3 coding sequence is TGCGCCAGCAGCTTTACTAGAGGGGGCGGTCCTGAAGCTTTCTTT. Translated, it gives CASSFTRGGGPEAFF. The rearrangement uses TRBV5-1 and TRBJ1-1; TRBD1 aligns across 7 bases. The CDR3 runs to 15 residues. The ends lost 2 bases at V and 6 bases at J; junction bases unmatched: 10. CDR1 is SGHRS and CDR2 is YFSETQ in the germline V gene.

The chain couples TRBV14 to TRBJ2-3, with 10 bases that match TRBD1. V lost 4 bases to trimming and J lost 1 base; unmatched junction nucleotides: 5. CDR1 is SGHDN, CDR2 FVKESK, per germline. CDR3 length equals 16 residues. The CDR3 region has the DNA TGTGCCAGCAGCCGGGTCGGGACAGGGGGCACAGATACGCAGTATTTT. As protein: CASSRVGTGGTDTQYF.

This clone appeared a single time. The rearrangement uses TRBV2 and TRBJ2-3, with 8 bases fitting TRBD1. The junction had 5 bases not matched to a gene; V was cut back by 4 bases and J by 5 bases. Per germline, CDR1 SNHLY and CDR2 FYNNEI. The CDR3 sequence is 14 residues long. The CDR3 DNA reads as TGTGCCAGCAGTGCCAGGGGGACAGGAGATACGCAGTATTTT. This translates into CASSARGTGDTQYF.

In DNA form, the CDR3 reads TGTGCCACCAGCAGGGCACTACTCTCTGGAAACACCATATATTTT. It specifies CATSRALLSGNTIYF. This sequence joins TRBV15 and TRBJ1-3; D ambiguous. Germline V lookup: CDR1 LNHNV, CDR2 YYDKDF (reference sequence). V was pared by 3 bases and J by 0 bases, with 9 bases between. The CDR3 consists of 15 residues.

This clone has a single count. The chain combines TRBV27 with TRBJ1-5; weak D call: TRBD1 (6 bases). Trimming took 1 base from V and 1 from J, leaving 14 bases between them. The CDR3 runs 17 residues. Looked up from germline, CDR1 is MNHEY and CDR2 is SMNVEV (reference sequence). The CDR3 region has the DNA TGTGCCAGCAGTTTATTATTATCCGACAGGAGCAATCAGCCCCAGCATTTT. It codes for CASSLLLSDRSNQPQHF.

The V and J genes are TRBV19 and TRBJ2-2; D is perhaps TRBD2 (6 bases). The germline CDR1 and CDR2 sequences are LNHDA and SQIVND (reference sequence). The CDR3 runs to 19 residues. Trimming cost V 5 bases and J 3 bases, with 25 bases left between them. This CDR3 reads CASSPKPYAGTPHTGELFF. Here the CDR3 DNA reads TGTGCCAGTAGTCCAAAACCCTACGCGGGGACTCCACACACCGGGGAGCTGTTTTTT. Full variable domain (remainder filled in from reference TRBV19 and TRBJ2-2): DGGITQSPKYLFRKEGQNVTLSCEQNLNHDAMYWYRQDPGQGLRLIYYSQIVNDFQKGDIAEGYSVSREKKESFPLTVTSAQKNPTAFYLCASSPKPYAGTPHTGELFFGEGSRLTVL.

The V call is TRBV28, the J call TRBJ1-3; TRBD1 aligns across 7 bases. The ends lost 4 bases at V and 3 bases at J; junction bases unmatched: 9. Per the germline V gene, CDR1 is MDHEN and CDR2 is SYDVKM. This CDR3 has 16 residues. The CDR3 DNA follows: TGTGCCAGCAGTTGGGGAGACAGGGCGCGTGGAAACACCATATATTTT. Translation: CASSWGDRARGNTIYF.

The V call is TRBV6-1, the J call TRBJ1-1; possibly TRBD1 for D (5 bases). Trimming removed 6 bases from V and 6 bases from J, with 8 bases in between. The length of the CDR3 is 11 residues. Germline V gene sequence: CDR1 MNHNS, CDR2 SASEGT. CDR3 DNA: TGTGCCAGCAGGCCACAGGCTGAAGCTTTCTTT. Its translation: CASRPQAEAFF.

The V gene is TRBV7-6, the J gene TRBJ2-7, with a possible D match to TRBD1 (6 bases). This CDR3 contains 13 residues. The V and J ends lost 6 bases and 6 bases respectively, with 15 bases between them. In germline, CDR1 is SGHVS, CDR2 FNYEAQ. CDR3 in amino acids: CASSPGTRREQYF. The DNA for the CDR3 is TGTGCCAGCAGTCCCGGGACACGGCGCGAGCAGTACTTC.

V is TRBV2 and J is TRBJ1-4; D is uncertain. CDR3 length: 13 residues. Germline V gene sequence: CDR1 SNHLY, CDR2 FYNNEI. Trimming stripped 7 bases from V and 7 bases from J, with 13 bases between. The CDR3 sequence is CASKLSWGEKLFF. The CDR3 DNA sequence: TGTGCCAGCAAGCTGTCTTGGGGTGAAAAACTGTTTTTT.

The V gene is TRBV27, the J gene TRBJ2-7; D not resolved. Between the trimmed V and J ends, which lost 3 bases and 2 bases, there was a span of 8 bases. The germline CDR1 and CDR2 sequences are MNHEY and SMNVEV (reference sequence). The CDR3 consists of 13 residues. This CDR3 reads CASSLRYPYEQYF. CDR3 DNA sequence: TGTGCCAGCAGTTTGAGGTATCCCTACGAGCAGTACTTC.

The CDR3 is CASSLAAAYNEQFF. CDR3 bases: TGTGCCAGCAGTCTAGCGGCCGCTTACAATGAGCAGTTCTTC. The genes are TRBV27 and TRBJ2-1; 7 bases fit TRBD2. The CDR3 is 14 amino acids. Germline V lookup: CDR1 MNHEY, CDR2 SMNVEV (reference sequence). V gave up 5 bases and J gave up 4 bases; unmatched junction bases: 5.

This clone showed up just a few times. V and J are TRBV28 and TRBJ2-5; tentatively, D is TRBD2 (7 bases). CDR3 size: 14 residues. V was cut by 6 bases and J by 5 bases, with 16 bases left in between. The germline CDR1 and CDR2 sequences are MDHEN and SYDVKM. For the CDR3, the DNA is TGTGCCAGCAGCCACCAGGGGCGGGGGGAGACCCAGTACTTC. This encodes CASSHQGRGETQYF.

V and J are TRBV6-1 and TRBJ1-1, with D perhaps TRBD1 (5 bases). V was pared by 5 bases and J by 5 bases, with 15 bases between. This CDR3 contains 14 residues. Germline V lookup: CDR1 MNHNS, CDR2 SASEGT. Here the CDR3 reads CASSPWGEGTEAFF. In DNA form, the CDR3 reads TGTGCCAGCAGTCCCTGGGGAGAGGGGACTGAAGCTTTCTTT.